This passage covers 29 T cell receptor beta chains from one sample sequenced in a study of OX40 agonist ivuxolimab in advanced cancers. The data were produced by immunoSEQ multiplex PCR, yet TCRdb's version contains in-frame clones alone and is incomplete. The repertoire holds some 42,000 clones, with 82% as singletons. The sample in question was CD4+ or CD8+ T cells sorted from blood, obtained in a trial of the OX40 agonist ivuxolimab. Receptor source: an adult with an advanced solid tumor such as melanoma, head and neck, liver or kidney cancer.

The rearrangement links TRBV29-1 to TRBJ2-7; perhaps TRBD1 as D (5 bases). The length of the CDR3 is 12 residues. CDR1 is SQVTM and CDR2 is ANQGSEA in the germline V gene. V gave up 8 bases and J gave up 2 bases, with 13 bases separating them. The CDR3 is CSFLSGTYEQYF. The CDR3 DNA reads TGCAGCTTCTTGTCAGGGACCTACGAGCAGTACTTC.

The gene calls are TRBV2 and TRBJ1-5, with 11 bases identical to TRBD1. Germline trimming cut 7 bases from V and 1 base from J; bases unmatched to any gene: 6. The CDR3 sequence is 16 residues long. Germline V gene data show CDR1 as SNHLY and CDR2 as FYNNEI. CDR3 in amino acids: CASKGQGAPSNQPQHF. The DNA of the CDR3 is TGTGCCAGCAAAGGACAGGGGGCTCCGAGCAATCAGCCCCAGCATTTT. The complete variable domain, with remaining parts taken from reference TRBV2 and TRBJ1-5, reads EPEVTQTPSHQVTQMGQEVILRCVPISNHLYFYWYRQILGQKVEFLVSFYNNEISEKSEIFDDQFSVERPDGSNFTLKIRSTKLEDSAMYFCASKGQGAPSNQPQHFGDGTRLSIL.

The V gene is TRBV7-9, the J gene TRBJ1-5; D is possibly TRBD1 (5 bases). Trimming cost V 1 base and J 3 bases, with 10 bases left between them. Germline V gene lookup returns CDR1 SEHNR and CDR2 FQNEAQ (reference sequence). This CDR3 contains 15 residues. CDR3 DNA: TGTGCCAGCAGCTTAGGAGGGACCCCCAATCAGCCCCAGCATTTT. Its translation is CASSLGGTPNQPQHF.

This rearrangement joins TRBV28 to TRBJ2-1; maybe TRBD2 (6 bases). CDR1 is MDHEN and CDR2 is SYDVKM in the germline V gene. Between the trimmed V and J ends, which lost 5 bases and 9 bases, there was a span of 20 bases. The CDR3 sequence is 15 residues long. The CDR3 here is CASSTGGSRLVEQFF. The CDR3, as DNA: TGTGCCAGCAGTACCGGGGGAAGCCGCCTCGTTGAGCAGTTCTTC.

This clone showed up just once. CDR3 nucleotide sequence: TGTGCCAGCAGCGTAGCTTATCCCGCGGACAGGGGTGAGGGCTACACCTTC. Its protein product is CASSVAYPADRGEGYTF. V gene TRBV9 combines with J gene TRBJ1-2; TRBD1 matches 9 bases. CDR1 and CDR2 (germline): SGDLS, YYNGEE. The CDR3 covers 17 residues. Germline trimming cut 0 bases from V and 8 bases from J; bases unmatched to any gene: 14.

The chain carries TRBV6-5 and TRBJ2-3; D gene ambiguous. CDR1 is MNHEY, CDR2 SVGAGI, per germline. V was cut by 4 bases and J by 2 bases, with 13 bases left in between. CDR3 length: 15 residues. This CDR3 reads CASSSPHSDTDTQYF. The CDR3 coding sequence is TGTGCCAGCAGTTCCCCCCACTCGGACACAGATACGCAGTATTTT.

The chain carries TRBV2 and TRBJ2-5, with D possibly matching TRBD2 (6 bases). Germline V gives CDR1 SNHLY, CDR2 FYNNEI. The CDR3 spans 11 residues. V was pared by 8 bases and J by 10 bases, with 14 bases between. The CDR3, as DNA: TGTGCCAGCGGGGCAGGGCGGGACCAGTACTTC. Translating it yields CASGAGRDQYF.

This sequence joins TRBV19 and TRBJ2-5, with a weak D call TRBD1 (7 bases). Germline values: CDR1 LNHDA, CDR2 SQIVND (reference sequence). This CDR3 is 14 amino acids long. V was pared by 4 bases and J by 9 bases, with 18 bases between. CDR3 in amino acids: CASSTGTVEGAQYF. CDR3 coding DNA: TGTGCCAGTAGTACAGGGACAGTGGAGGGGGCCCAGTACTTC.

The gene calls are TRBV29-1 and TRBJ2-1; 10 positions agree with TRBD1. The CDR3 runs to 13 residues. Germline CDR1 is SQVTM and CDR2 is ANQGSEA. V lost 6 bases to trimming and J lost 3 bases; unmatched junction nucleotides: 2. The DNA for the CDR3 is TGCAGCGTCAGGACAGGGGGCTACAATGAGCAGTTCTTC. Protein product: CSVRTGGYNEQFF.

There are a few counts of this clone. This sequence joins TRBV7-9 and TRBJ1-1; 7 positions match TRBD1. CDR1 is SEHNR and CDR2 is FQNEAQ in the germline V gene (reference sequence). There are 17 residues in the CDR3. The V gene end was trimmed by 4 bases and the J gene end by 6 bases; junction bases not matched to a gene: 17. CDR3 region: CASSSREQGFPGAEAFF. The CDR3 DNA sequence: TGTGCCAGCAGCTCCCGGGAACAGGGGTTCCCTGGGGCTGAAGCTTTCTTT.

J is TRBJ2-6 and V is TRBV2; D ambiguous. V was cut by 6 bases and J by 2 bases, with 2 bases left in between. This CDR3 has 12 amino acids. Germline loops: CDR1 SNHLY, CDR2 FYNNEI. DNA for the CDR3: TGTGCCAGCAGGGCTGGGGCCAACGTCCTGACTTTC. The encoded protein is CASRAGANVLTF.

This chain uses TRBV7-2 with TRBJ2-5; no reliable D call. The assigned J gene may be wrong: the sequence end matches TRBJ2-7 better. The CDR3 is 12 amino acids. The germline V gene encodes CDR1 SGHTA and CDR2 FQGNSA. CDR3 DNA: TGTGCCAGCAGCCGCAGTACCTACGAGCAGTACTTC. Translated: CASSRSTYEQYF.

This chain uses TRBV19 with TRBJ1-4, with no clear D. The CDR3 sequence is 14 residues long. The germline gives CDR1 LNHDA, CDR2 SQIVND (reference sequence). The V end was cut by 3 bases, the J end by 6 bases, with 11 bases between. CDR3 loop: CASSIWAGDEKLFF. As DNA, the CDR3 is TGTGCCAGTAGTATTTGGGCCGGGGATGAAAAACTGTTTTTT. The variable domain in full, completed from reference TRBV19 and TRBJ1-4, reads DGGITQSPKYLFRKEGQNVTLSCEQNLNHDAMYWYRQDPGQGLRLIYYSQIVNDFQKGDIAEGYSVSREKKESFPLTVTSAQKNPTAFYLCASSIWAGDEKLFFGSGTQLSVL.

The chain couples TRBV29-1 to TRBJ2-1, with D maybe TRBD2 (5 bases). The germline V gene has CDR1 SQVTM and CDR2 ANQGSEA. This CDR3 has 16 residues. The ends were cut back, 4 bases at V and 5 bases at J, with 21 bases in the middle. The DNA for the CDR3 is TGCAGCGTTGCTGGCCCCTTGCACGGGATAGACAATGAGCAGTTCTTC. Translation gives CSVAGPLHGIDNEQFF.

The V call is TRBV6-5, the J call TRBJ2-4; D perhaps matches TRBD1 (5 bases). V gave up 2 bases and J gave up 7 bases, with 9 bases separating them. CDR1 and CDR2 from the germline V gene are MNHEY and SVGAGI. The CDR3 spans 13 residues. CDR3 sequence: CASSYRRVNIQYF. Written as DNA, the CDR3 is TGTGCCAGCAGTTACCGCAGGGTTAACATTCAGTACTTC.

CDR3 sequence reads: CASSEVSGSSYNEQFF. CDR3 in DNA: TGTGCCAGCAGCGAGGTTAGCGGGAGTTCCTACAATGAGCAGTTCTTC. The rearrangement joins TRBV11-2 to TRBJ2-1, with TRBD2 matching over 9 bases. The V segment lost 5 bases and the J segment 1 base; nucleotides outside the gene matches: 6. The germline gives CDR1 SGHAT, CDR2 FQNNGV. The CDR3 covers 16 residues.

The chain joins TRBV4-1 to TRBJ2-1, with D unresolved. With 1 base removed from V and 0 bases from J, the gap between germline ends came to 10 bases. This CDR3 region has 16 residues. Germline-derived CDR1 and CDR2 are MGHRA and YSYEKL. The CDR3 DNA follows: TGCGCCAGCAGCCAAGTTGCTCGGAGCTCCTACAATGAGCAGTTCTTC. Translated, it gives CASSQVARSSYNEQFF.

The chain joins TRBV27 to TRBJ2-1; D ambiguous. V was pared by 4 bases and J by 0 bases, with 4 bases between. In germline, CDR1 is MNHEY, CDR2 SMNVEV (reference sequence). The CDR3 extends over 13 amino acids. The CDR3 protein is CASSWGSYNEQFF. The DNA for the CDR3 is TGTGCCAGCAGTTGGGGCTCCTACAATGAGCAGTTCTTC.

The rearrangement joins TRBV7-2 to TRBJ2-1; 7 positions agree with TRBD1. This CDR3 is 15 amino acids long. The V segment lost 4 bases and the J segment 10 bases; nucleotides outside the gene matches: 13. From germline, CDR1 is SGHTA and CDR2 FQGNSA. The CDR3 DNA follows: TGTGCCAGCAGCTCCTACGGGACAGTGATTGAGGAGCAGTTCTTC. Its translation is CASSSYGTVIEEQFF.

This sequence joins TRBV4-3 and TRBJ1-1; D ambiguous. Germline V lookup: CDR1 LGHNA, CDR2 YSLEER. CDR3 length equals 13 residues. Trimming took off 4 bases at V and 4 bases at J, with 10 bases between the two ends. CDR3 loop: CASSPGSGTEAFF. The CDR3 DNA sequence: TGCGCCAGCAGCCCCGGTAGCGGCACTGAAGCTTTCTTT.

The CDR3 protein is CEPEKLFF. The CDR3 coding sequence is TGTGAACCCGAAAAACTGTTTTTT. The chain joins TRBV6-7 to TRBJ1-4; D gene ambiguous. TRBV6-7 is designated an ORF whose function remains uncertain. The CDR3 length is 8 residues.

V usage is TRBV27 and J usage is TRBJ2-2; D might be TRBD2 (5 bases). Deletions cut 5 bases from V and 5 bases from J, with 15 bases between. CDR1 and CDR2 (germline): MNHEY, SMNVEV (reference sequence). The CDR3 extends over 15 amino acids. The CDR3 region is CASSRSPRGTGELFF. The CDR3 bases are TGTGCCAGCAGTCGTAGCCCCAGAGGGACCGGGGAGCTGTTTTTT.

The V gene is TRBV7-2, the J gene TRBJ1-3, with D uncertain. This CDR3 spans 14 amino acids. CDR1 and CDR2 from the germline V gene are SGHTA and FQGNSA. The ends were cut back, 1 base at V and 0 bases at J, with 4 bases in the middle. Written as DNA, the CDR3 is TGTGCCAGCAGCTTAGGAAACTCTGGAAACACCATATATTTT. It yields the protein CASSLGNSGNTIYF.

This clone occurred a few times. This chain links TRBV6-6 with TRBJ2-3; D not resolved. Germline CDR1 and CDR2: MNHNY and SVGAGI (reference sequence). V was cut by 4 bases and J by 0 bases, with 11 bases left in between. The CDR3 loop spans 15 amino acids. The CDR3 sequence: CASSLGPASTDTQYF. CDR3 in DNA: TGTGCCAGCAGTTTAGGCCCGGCTAGCACAGATACGCAGTATTTT.

V usage is TRBV6-5 and J usage is TRBJ1-2, with 10 bases aligning to TRBD1. Germline V CDR1 and CDR2: MNHEY, SVGAGI. With 1 base clipped from V and 7 bases from J, the junction kept 3 bases outside the gene matches. This CDR3 is 14 amino acids long. CDR3 sequence (DNA): TGTGCCAGCAGTTACTTGACAGGGGGCTCTGGCTACACCTTC. It codes for CASSYLTGGSGYTF.

The chain joins TRBV29-1 to TRBJ2-7; the D is unclear. V gave up 4 bases and J gave up 0 bases, with 4 bases separating them. The CDR3 extends over 11 amino acids. Germline V lookup: CDR1 SQVTM, CDR2 ANQGSEA. The CDR3, as DNA: TGCAGCGTTGGCACCTCCTACGAGCAGTACTTC. Protein: CSVGTSYEQYF.

This sequence joins TRBV7-2 and TRBJ2-7, with D tentatively TRBD1 (5 bases). The V gene's germline CDR1 is SGHTA and CDR2 FQGNSA. Trimming left V 6 bases short and J 2 bases short, with 11 bases between. The CDR3 is made up of 13 amino acids. CDR3 DNA sequence: TGTGCCAGCAGACGGGCAGGGCCCTACGAGCAGTACTTC. This gives the protein CASRRAGPYEQYF.

The chain has TRBV25-1 and TRBJ2-7; D is ambiguous. Trimming stripped 4 bases from V and 4 bases from J, with 5 bases between. From germline, CDR1 is MGHDK and CDR2 SYGVNS. The CDR3 covers 11 residues. CDR3 in DNA: TGTGCCAGCAGTGTGGGATACGAGCAGTACTTC. This sequence encodes CASSVGYEQYF.

The rearrangement uses TRBV10-3 and TRBJ2-7; TRBD1 agrees at 7 bases. The CDR3 totals 15 residues. Per the germline V gene, CDR1 is ENHRY and CDR2 is SYGVKD. V lost 2 bases to trimming and J lost 4 bases; unmatched junction nucleotides: 8. The CDR3 region is CAISEEGGARYEQYF. CDR3 coding DNA: TGTGCCATCAGTGAGGAAGGGGGCGCCAGGTACGAGCAGTACTTC.